This TCR beta chain was sequenced in a study of T cell repertoires in cytomegalovirus infection. Looking at the study overall: Recently identified HLA-C-restricted CMV epitopes were used, and well-studied HLA-B-restricted CMV epitopes were used as well. Through public TCR beta signatures, both CMV infection and matching HLA type were indicated.

Study-level points and caveats: There were carriers of CMV plus the relevant HLA, and cumulative public TCR beta family frequency identified them. Dominant in the ex vivo response were TCR beta clonotypes restricted by HLA-C and specific for CMV.

TCRdb re-called the reads with MiXCR, one entry per CDR3 protein. The table lists 650,000 to 900,000 distinct CDR3 sequences, about 31% of them singletons. This clonotype has a handful of counts. The antigen is undetermined. The junction does not match germline at one end; this may be a read error. The CDR3 runs 14 residues. The V gene's germline CDR1 is SSHAT and CDR2 FNYEAQ (reference sequence). The starting material was cultured CD8+ T cells from PBMCs, obtained from culture after CMV antigen stimulation. The sequence derives from a human donor in good health (CMV status not recorded). Some clones in this sample may be carry-over from other donors' samples. The rearrangement joins TRBV7-7 to TRBJ2-1; 11 bases are a match to TRBD1. In nucleotides, the CDR3 is TGTGCTAGCAGCCTGAGGACAGGGGGCGGTGAGCAGTTCTTC. Translation gives CASSLRTGGGEQFF.